This TCR beta chain was sequenced in a study of blood T cell repertoires in COVID-19. Study summary: Material from acute and convalescent COVID-19 was sourced from the United States, Italy and Spain.

This CDR3 region has 15 residues. The ends were cut back, 6 bases at V and 2 bases at J, with 16 bases in the middle. The germline V gene has CDR1 LGHNT and CDR2 FRNRAP. In the source study's methods: Estimated nucleated cell counts came from reference gene primer amplification. TCRdb's table, derived via immunoSEQ multiplex PCR, lists solely in-frame clones and lacks some. The V and J calls and clone size are taken from that table; D and trimming were inferred from the DNA. The sample yields 100,000 to 150,000 clones, around 83% seen once. The specimen was peripheral blood. This chain connects TRBV12-5 to TRBJ1-2; D might be TRBD1 (5 bases). The receptor comes from a woman aged 45-65 years with acute or convalescent COVID-19. CDR3 loop: CASGPRTPKNYGYTF. CDR3 DNA: TGTGCTAGTGGACCTAGGACACCTAAAAACTATGGCTACACCTTC.